This entry is about one T cell receptor beta chain. Its antigen is unknown. CDR3 length equals 14 residues. Trimming took 1 base from V and 9 from J, leaving 13 bases between them. Germline V gene sequence: CDR1 SGHTA, CDR2 FQGTGA. This entry belongs to a study of identical twins. The study, taken as a whole, reports: Clonotypes of the beta chain that were abundant in cord blood carried fewer insertions (memory repertoires showed none). Weaker excess twin sharing was observed in beta out-of-frame sequences.

TCRdb analysed the 5' RACE reads with MiXCR anew, one entry per CDR3 protein. The sample has 430,000 or so distinct CDR3 sequences; more than 20% are singletons. The same specimen was also included in a second study, on T cells expressing NK-cell markers.

This chain joins TRBV7-3 and TRBJ2-1, with D perhaps assigned TRBD1 or TRBD2 (5 bases each). The TCR was taken from a woman younger than 35 in good health. The sequencing sample was made of CD4+ T cells sorted from blood. The CDR3 protein is CASSLRARDGEQFF. CDR3 nucleotides: TGTGCCAGCAGCTTAAGGGCGAGGGACGGTGAGCAGTTCTTC.